The 9 T cell receptor beta chains given below trace back to one sample, sequenced in a study of cytomegalovirus exposure and HLA in healthy donors. The PCR ran on 60 Vbeta and 13 Jbeta primers. Data came from immunoSEQ multiplex PCR; TCRdb stores just in-frame clones and leaves some out. The repertoire has about 160,000 clones, approximately 80% of them found once; the top ten carry 7% to 9%. The source material was PBMCs. These receptor sequences come from a male donor in good health and CMV-seropositive.

This chain links TRBV7-3 with TRBJ1-1; 7 bases map to TRBD1. The CDR3 runs 15 residues. CDR1 is SGHTA and CDR2 is FQGTGA in the germline V gene. With V trimmed by 2 bases and J by 2 bases, 5 bases remained unmatched. The CDR3 DNA reads as TGTGCCAGCAGCTTATCGGGACAGACTAACACTGAAGCTTTCTTT. Translated, it gives CASSLSGQTNTEAFF.

With regard to this clone: Other DNA sequences in the sample encode the same CDR3. The chain combines TRBV5-1 with TRBJ1-1; D gene uncertain. In germline, CDR1 is SGHRS, CDR2 YFSETQ. The CDR3 loop spans 13 amino acids. The V gene lost 2 bases and the J gene lost 5 bases, with 10 bases spanning the gap. CDR3 region: CASSLGRDTEAFF. CDR3 in DNA: TGCGCCAGCAGCTTAGGTCGGGATACTGAAGCTTTCTTT.

The J gene is TRBJ1-5, the V gene TRBV5-1; D ambiguous. V was clipped by 1 base and J by 2 bases, with 10 bases between them. From germline, CDR1 is SGHRS and CDR2 YFSETQ. The CDR3 is made up of 15 amino acids. DNA of the CDR3: TGCGCCAGCAGCTTGACGGGGTACGGCAATCAGCCCCAGCATTTT. It codes for CASSLTGYGNQPQHF.

V gene TRBV7-6 combines with J gene TRBJ2-2; 10 nucleotides match TRBD2. Germline loops: CDR1 SGHVS, CDR2 FNYEAQ. There are 15 residues in the CDR3. J was trimmed by 4 bases and V by 5 bases; bases with no gene match: 4. The CDR3 sequence is CASSQRGGITGELFF. The CDR3, as DNA: TGTGCCAGCAGCCAGCGGGGGGGGATCACCGGGGAGCTGTTTTTT.

The rearrangement links TRBV27 to TRBJ2-7; 8 nucleotides match TRBD1. Unmatched junction bases numbered 9, after V lost 6 bases and J lost 2 bases. This CDR3 is built from 15 residues. Germline V gives CDR1 MNHEY, CDR2 SMNVEV (reference sequence). The DNA for the CDR3 is TGTGCCAGCAGGGCGCGGGACAGGCGTACCTACGAGCAGTACTTC. It yields the protein CASRARDRRTYEQYF.

This clone was recorded only once. This sequence joins TRBV19 and TRBJ1-3; possible D gene TRBD1, 5 bases. Trimming stripped 10 bases from V and 3 bases from J, with 19 bases between. Germline CDR1 and CDR2: LNHDA and SQIVND (reference sequence). CDR3 size: 15 residues. The CDR3 sequence: CATRQGTHFGNTIYF. CDR3 nucleotide sequence: TGTGCCACTAGGCAGGGCACGCACTTTGGAAACACCATATATTTT.

This sequence joins TRBV10-1 and TRBJ2-2; 7 bases align to TRBD2. With 0 bases clipped from V and 5 bases from J, the junction kept 3 bases outside the gene matches. This CDR3 comprises 15 residues. Per germline, CDR1 WNHNN and CDR2 SYGVQD (reference sequence). CDR3 sequence reads: CASSESGRGTGELFF. CDR3 in DNA: TGCGCCAGCAGTGAGTCGGGGAGGGGAACCGGGGAGCTGTTTTTT.

This clone was counted a few times. The genes are TRBV2 and TRBJ1-1; D not certain. Trimming stripped 7 bases from V and 0 bases from J, with 12 bases between. The CDR3 is made up of 14 amino acids. In germline, CDR1 is SNHLY, CDR2 FYNNEI. The CDR3 region is CASIHRPMNTEAFF. CDR3 sequence (DNA): TGTGCCAGCATCCACAGACCTATGAACACTGAAGCTTTCTTT.

This chain joins TRBV19 and TRBJ1-1; TRBD1 matches at 10 bases. This CDR3 is built from 16 residues. CDR1 is LNHDA, CDR2 SQIVND, per germline (reference sequence). Unmatched junction bases numbered 12, after V lost 6 bases and J lost 5 bases. As DNA, the CDR3 is TGTGCCAGTAGCCATTTACCGGGACAGGGGATAACTGAAGCTTTCTTT. Encoded protein: CASSHLPGQGITEAFF. The full variable domain, its missing parts supplied by reference TRBV19 and TRBJ1-1, is DGGITQSPKYLFRKEGQNVTLSCEQNLNHDAMYWYRQDPGQGLRLIYYSQIVNDFQKGDIAEGYSVSREKKESFPLTVTSAQKNPTAFYLCASSHLPGQGITEAFFGQGTRLTVV.